Below are 26 T cell receptor beta chains sequenced from a single sample in a study of blood T cell repertoires in COVID-19. The assay was immunoSEQ multiplex PCR, and TCRdb's table has in-frame clones only and misses some. This table has tens of thousands of clones, about 86% appearing once. The specimen sequenced was peripheral blood. The receptors were gathered from an elderly man with COVID-19, enrolled during active disease.

The chain carries TRBV7-2 and TRBJ2-1, with TRBD1 matching over 11 bases. Trimming cost V 6 bases and J 8 bases; bases outside gene matches: 6. CDR3 length: 14 residues. CDR1 and CDR2 (germline): SGHTA, FQGNSA. The CDR3 sequence: CASRYPGQGDEQFF. CDR3 in DNA: TGTGCCAGCAGGTACCCGGGACAGGGGGATGAGCAGTTCTTC.

The gene calls are TRBV19 and TRBJ2-3; D is possibly TRBD1 (6 bases). This CDR3 is built from 17 residues. Per the germline V gene, CDR1 is LNHDA and CDR2 is SQIVND (reference sequence). V was trimmed by 5 bases and J by 0 bases, leaving 18 bases between them. This CDR3 reads CASSLAGTGQSTDTQYF. DNA of the CDR3: TGTGCCAGTAGTTTAGCAGGAACGGGACAAAGCACAGATACGCAGTATTTT.

The chain has TRBV27 and TRBJ2-7, with D possibly being TRBD1 (6 bases). V lost 3 bases and J lost 4, with 10 bases in between. The germline V gene has CDR1 MNHEY and CDR2 SMNVEV (reference sequence). This CDR3 has 13 amino acids. CDR3 in amino acids: CASSFGTLYEQYF. The CDR3 nucleotides read TGTGCCAGCAGTTTTGGGACACTGTACGAGCAGTACTTC.

The rearrangement uses TRBV7-8 and TRBJ1-6, with a tentative D call TRBD1 (5 bases). Per germline, CDR1 SGHVS and CDR2 FQNEAQ. V was cut by 1 base and J by 9 bases, with 16 bases left in between. The CDR3 extends over 16 amino acids. CDR3 nucleotides: TGTGCCAGCAGCTTAGTAAGGGGTACCTCTGGTTCACCCCTCCACTTT. Translated, it gives CASSLVRGTSGSPLHF.

In this sample, this clone turned up once. The chain recombines TRBV7-2 with TRBJ2-3, with 10 bases identical to TRBD2. Germline CDR1 reads SGHTA; CDR2 reads FQGNSA. The CDR3 is 18 residues long. V trimming: 1 base; J trimming: 1 base; junction bases outside the gene matches: 8. The CDR3, as DNA: TGTGCCAGCAGCTTAGAGGCTAGCGGGAGAGGTCGCACAGATACGCAGTATTTT. This sequence encodes CASSLEASGRGRTDTQYF.

The chain is built from TRBV3-1 (or the pseudogene TRBV3-2) and TRBJ1-3; D might be TRBD1 (6 bases). Germline V lookup: CDR1 LGHDT, CDR2 YNNKEL (reference sequence). V lost 2 bases and J lost 9, with 11 bases in between. The CDR3 sequence is 13 residues long. The CDR3 protein is CASSQSTRGTIYF. The CDR3 DNA reads TGTGCCAGCAGCCAATCGACCAGGGGCACCATATATTTT.

The chain recombines TRBV3-1 (or the pseudogene TRBV3-2) with TRBJ2-5; 10 bases fit TRBD2. Per germline, CDR1 LGHDT and CDR2 YNNKEL (reference sequence). The CDR3 sequence is 16 residues long. The trim removed 3 bases at V and 2 bases at J, leaving 6 bases unmatched. The CDR3 DNA reads TGTGCCAGCAGCCAGGCGGGACTAGCGCTGCAAGAGACCCAGTACTTC. It specifies CASSQAGLALQETQYF.

The gene calls are TRBV10-1 and TRBJ1-5; tentative D call: TRBD1 (5 bases). The CDR3 runs 14 residues. Trimming pared 0 bases from V and 2 bases from J, leaving 5 bases between. CDR1 is WNHNN, CDR2 SYGVQD, per germline (reference sequence). As DNA, the CDR3 is TGCGCCAGCAGTGAGTCAGGGGGCAATCAGCCCCAGCATTTT. This gives the protein CASSESGGNQPQHF.

The chain is built from TRBV19 and TRBJ2-3; 7 nucleotides line up with TRBD1. The germline CDR1 and CDR2 sequences are LNHDA and SQIVND (reference sequence). The CDR3 length is 17 residues. V lost 4 bases, J lost 3 bases, and 13 bases stayed unmatched. The CDR3 here is CASSTQTGLVWTDTQYF. DNA of the CDR3: TGTGCCAGTAGTACGCAGACAGGGCTTGTGTGGACAGATACGCAGTATTTT.

This chain links TRBV27 with TRBJ1-6, with 7 bases aligning to TRBD1. Germline V gene lookup returns CDR1 MNHEY and CDR2 SMNVEV (reference sequence). The junction had 10 bases not matched to a gene; V was cut back by 5 bases and J by 9 bases. The CDR3 loop spans 15 amino acids. The DNA for the CDR3 is TGTGCCAGCAGTCCCGTGACAGGGTTAGGTTCACCCCTCCACTTT. Protein: CASSPVTGLGSPLHF.

This chain links TRBV6-5 with TRBJ1-1; D ambiguous. CDR3 length equals 16 residues. The germline V gene encodes CDR1 MNHEY and CDR2 SVGAGI. Deletions cut 2 bases from V and 1 base from J, with 14 bases between. CDR3 sequence reads: CASSYQFNYKNTEAFF. As DNA, the CDR3 is TGTGCCAGCAGTTACCAGTTTAACTACAAGAACACTGAAGCTTTCTTT.

The chain recombines TRBV3-1 (or the pseudogene TRBV3-2) with TRBJ1-2, with a possible D match to TRBD1 (6 bases). V was trimmed by 3 bases and J by 9 bases, leaving 14 bases between them. CDR3 size: 13 residues. Per the germline V gene, CDR1 is LGHDT and CDR2 is YNNKEL (reference sequence). The CDR3 sequence: CASSQDSTGRYTF. The CDR3 coding sequence is TGTGCCAGCAGCCAGGACTCGACAGGCCGCTACACCTTC.

J is TRBJ1-4 and V is TRBV19; D remains unclear. The germline gives CDR1 LNHDA, CDR2 SQIVND (reference sequence). V dropped 6 bases and J dropped 8 bases, with 31 bases sitting between them. CDR3 length: 19 amino acids. The CDR3 DNA sequence: TGTGCCAGTAGCCCCGACAAGACGAAGAGTCTCGTCGTTCGAGAAAAACTGTTTTTT. Protein sequence: CASSPDKTKSLVVREKLFF.

The gene calls are TRBV10-3 and TRBJ2-7, with 11 bases that match TRBD2. The V segment lost 7 bases and the J segment 2 bases; nucleotides outside the gene matches: 10. This CDR3 is 16 amino acids long. Germline lookup yields CDR1 ENHRY and CDR2 SYGVKD. In nucleotides, the CDR3 is TGTGCCATCACGTTCGTGGGACTAGCGGCACCCTACGAGCAGTACGTC. Its translation: CAITFVGLAAPYEQYV.

The genes are TRBV18 and TRBJ1-1; weak D call: TRBD1 (5 bases). The CDR3 consists of 16 residues. Germline V gene data show CDR1 as KGHSH and CDR2 as LQKENI. V gave up 6 bases and J gave up 0 bases, with 17 bases separating them. The chain's CDR3 is CASSNLGPPMNTEAFF. Written as DNA, the CDR3 is TGTGCCAGCTCGAATTTGGGGCCACCGATGAACACTGAAGCTTTCTTT.

The rearrangement joins TRBV6-6 to TRBJ1-1, with 7 nucleotides matching TRBD1. This CDR3 has 14 amino acids. Germline V gives CDR1 MNHNY, CDR2 SVGAGI (reference sequence). The trim removed 4 bases at V and 4 bases at J, leaving 6 bases unmatched. This CDR3 is CASSLNRGGTEAFF. CDR3 coding DNA: TGTGCCAGCAGTTTAAACAGGGGTGGCACTGAAGCTTTCTTT.

This sequence joins TRBV9 and TRBJ2-1; 7 bases agree with TRBD1. The V segment lost 3 bases and the J segment 6 bases; nucleotides outside the gene matches: 6. The length of the CDR3 is 14 residues. The germline gives CDR1 SGDLS, CDR2 YYNGEE. In DNA, the CDR3 is TGTGCCAGCAGCGCCGGGACAGCACTCAATGAGCAGTTCTTC. Its protein product is CASSAGTALNEQFF.

V is TRBV10-1 and J is TRBJ1-4; the D gene is possibly TRBD1 (6 bases). Germline V gene lookup returns CDR1 WNHNN and CDR2 SYGVQD (reference sequence). The CDR3 sequence is 20 residues long. Trimming cost V 6 bases and J 0 bases, with 26 bases left between them. The CDR3 DNA sequence: TGCGCCAGCAGGGTGAGCGAAATACAGGGTTTCCCCGCAACTAATGAAAAACTGTTTTTT. It translates to CASRVSEIQGFPATNEKLFF.

The V gene is TRBV18, the J gene TRBJ1-2, with no clear D. The CDR3 contains 14 residues. Germline loops: CDR1 KGHSH, CDR2 LQKENI. V was shortened by 2 bases and J by 4 bases, with 11 bases between the two germline ends. The CDR3 loop is CASSPSNSLYGYTF. CDR3 sequence (DNA): TGTGCCAGCTCACCATCAAACAGCCTCTATGGCTACACCTTC. Based on the CDR3 plus reference TRBV18 and TRBJ1-2, the full variable domain is NAGVMQNPRHLVRRRGQEARLRCSPMKGHSHVYWYRQLPEEGLKFMVYLQKENIIDESGMPKERFSAEFPKEGPSILRIQQVVRGDSAAYFCASSPSNSLYGYTFGSGTRLTVV.

The genes are TRBV19 and TRBJ1-2, with TRBD1 identical over 11 bases. Germline assignment: CDR1 LNHDA and CDR2 SQIVND (reference sequence). The CDR3 extends over 15 amino acids. After removal of 7 bases from V and 6 bases from J, the junction contained 10 bases not matched to a gene. This CDR3 is CASTFLPDRGHGYTF. In nucleotides, the CDR3 is TGTGCCAGTACCTTCCTCCCGGACAGGGGGCATGGCTACACCTTC. Using reference TRBV19 and TRBJ1-2 for the parts outside the CDR3, the full variable domain is DGGITQSPKYLFRKEGQNVTLSCEQNLNHDAMYWYRQDPGQGLRLIYYSQIVNDFQKGDIAEGYSVSREKKESFPLTVTSAQKNPTAFYLCASTFLPDRGHGYTFGSGTRLTVV.

V gene TRBV11-2 combines with J gene TRBJ1-1; D uncertain. Per germline, CDR1 SGHAT and CDR2 FQNNGV. This CDR3 is 14 amino acids long. The ends were cut back, 1 base at V and 0 bases at J, with 6 bases in the middle. The CDR3, as DNA: TGTGCCAGCAGCTTAGCCACTTTGAACACTGAAGCTTTCTTT. It codes for CASSLATLNTEAFF.

The chain combines TRBV5-5 with TRBJ2-3; 7 bases line up with TRBD1. Germline loops: CDR1 SGHKS, CDR2 YYEKEE (reference sequence). CDR3 length: 15 residues. After removal of 4 bases from V and 1 base from J, the junction contained 6 bases not matched to a gene. The CDR3 bases are TGTGCCAGCAGCCCCTTCACAGGGGGCACAGATACGCAGTATTTT. Its protein product is CASSPFTGGTDTQYF. Full variable domain (outside the CDR3, taken from reference TRBV5-5 and TRBJ2-3): DAGVTQSPTHLIKTRGQQVTLRCSPISGHKSVSWYQQVLGQGPQFIFQYYEKEERGRGNFPDRFSARQFPNYSSELNVNALLLGDSALYLCASSPFTGGTDTQYFGPGTRLTVL.

The chain joins TRBV5-4 to TRBJ2-5, with 9 bases identical to TRBD1. Germline V gene lookup returns CDR1 SGHNT and CDR2 YYREEE (reference sequence). CDR3 length: 14 residues. The V and J ends lost 4 bases and 7 bases, in that order; junction bases with no gene match: 8. This CDR3 reads CASSAGQGPGTQYF. For the CDR3, the DNA is TGTGCCAGCAGCGCCGGACAGGGGCCGGGGACCCAGTACTTC. The variable domain in full, completed from reference TRBV5-4 and TRBJ2-5, reads ETGVTQSPTHLIKTRGQQVTLRCSSQSGHNTVSWYQQALGQGPQFIFQYYREEENGRGNFPPRFSGLQFPNYSSELNVNALELDDSALYLCASSAGQGPGTQYFGPGTRLLVL.

The chain has TRBV10-2 and TRBJ1-6, with D perhaps matching TRBD1 (6 bases). Trimming shortened V by 5 bases and J by 0 bases, and 11 bases separated the two germline ends. CDR1 is WSHSY and CDR2 is SAAADI in the germline V gene. CDR3 length equals 16 residues. This CDR3 reads CASSPTGSSYNSPLHF. In DNA, the CDR3 is TGCGCCAGCAGTCCCACAGGGAGCTCCTATAATTCACCCCTCCACTTT.

J is TRBJ2-5 and V is TRBV30; a possible D gene is TRBD2 (7 bases). The CDR3 is 16 amino acids. Germline-derived CDR1 and CDR2 are GTSNPN and SVGIG (reference sequence). Trimming stripped 2 bases from V and 1 base from J, with 17 bases between. The CDR3 region is CAWSWKGGVRQETQYF. The CDR3 DNA reads as TGTGCCTGGAGTTGGAAAGGGGGGGTCCGCCAAGAGACCCAGTACTTC.

The chain is built from TRBV6-2 or TRBV6-3 and TRBJ1-6, with TRBD1 as a possible D gene (6 bases). Looked up from germline, CDR1 is MNHEY and CDR2 is SVGEGT. The CDR3 is 14 amino acids. V gave up 3 bases and J gave up 5 bases, with 8 bases separating them. CDR3 in amino acids: CASSYGGHNSPLHF. As DNA, the CDR3 is TGTGCCAGCAGTTATGGGGGCCATAATTCACCCCTCCACTTT.